These T cell receptor beta chains were read from a single sample in a study of T cell changes during pregnancy in multiple sclerosis. Assay: immunoSEQ multiplex PCR; the TCRdb copy retains only in-frame clones and omits some. The sample has 55,000 to 70,000 clones, 92% seen once; the top ten hold roughly 0.29%. Specimen: CD4+ T cells from peripheral blood mononuclear cells, collected after pregnancy. These TCRs come from a female donor with multiple sclerosis, enrolled in a pregnancy study. CDR3s include the opening cysteine and the closing phenylalanine or tryptophan. A D gene is named only where the DNA matches it firmly. The size of a clone is reported for some rows only, either as once, few or many, or as a class for expanded clones.

V,J,size,length,D,DNA,CDR3
TRBV19,TRBJ1-5,few,14,.,TGTGCCAGTAATGGGGGGGAATGGGGTCAGCCCCAGCATTTT,CASNGGEWGQPQHF
TRBV10-2,TRBJ1-1,.,14,TRBD1,TGCGCCAGCAGTGCTGGACAGGGTTCTACTGAAGCTTTCTTT,CASSAGQGSTEAFF
TRBV7-9,TRBJ2-5,.,11,.,TGTGCCAGCAGCTTCGGGGAGACCCAGTACTTC,CASSFGETQYF
TRBV7-2,TRBJ2-1,.,16,TRBD2,TGTGCCAGCAGCTGGCGCCAGCGGGGGGCCTACAATGAGCAGTTCTTC,CASSWRQRGAYNEQFF
TRBV5-1,TRBJ2-5,.,15,TRBD1,TGCGCCAGCAGCTACTCAGGACAGGGAAGAGAGACCCAGTACTTC,CASSYSGQGRETQYF
TRBV5-1,TRBJ2-7,.,12,.,TGCGCCAGCAGCTTGGAGGGGTACGAGCAGTACTTC,CASSLEGYEQYF
TRBV19,TRBJ1-1,.,14,.,TGTGCCAGTATTTCAAGCAGGGTGAGCACTGAAGCTTTCTTT,CASISSRVSTEAFF
TRBV18,TRBJ1-1,.,15,.,TGTGCCAGCTCACCCCCGGCAGGGGTGAGCACTGAAGCTTTCTTT,CASSPPAGVSTEAFF
TRBV4-2,TRBJ2-5,.,16,TRBD1,TGTGCCAGCAGCAACTTAGACAGGGGCGTGCGAGAGACCCAGTACTTC,CASSNLDRGVRETQYF
TRBV19,TRBJ2-2,once,16,TRBD2,TGTGCCAGTAGTACCCTAGCGGGGGGGCTTACCGGGGAGCTGTTTTTT,CASSTLAGGLTGELFF
TRBV15,TRBJ2-5,.,16,.,TGTGCCACCAGCAGTTCCCAACATCTGTTCCAAGAGACCCAGTACTTC,CATSSSQHLFQETQYF
TRBV15,TRBJ2-7,.,16,.,TGTGCCACCAGCAGAGAACCCTACAGGGCCTACGAGGAGCAGTACTTC,CATSREPYRAYEEQYF
TRBV7-8,TRBJ2-7,.,17,TRBD2,TGTGCCAGCAGTCGACTAGCGGGAGGTCTGGGAAGCTACGAGCAGTACTTC,CASSRLAGGLGSYEQYF
TRBV5-4,TRBJ2-3,.,15,TRBD2,TGTGCCAGCAGGCGACCGGGACTAGCGGGAGATACGCAGTATTTT,CASRRPGLAGDTQYF
TRBV7-3,TRBJ2-3,.,13,.,TGTGCCAGCAACACGGCGGGGACAGATACGCAGTATTTT,CASNTAGTDTQYF
TRBV9,TRBJ2-7,.,14,.,TGTGCCAGCAGCGTAGCGACAGGCTCCTACGAGCAGTACTTC,CASSVATGSYEQYF
TRBV30,TRBJ1-1,.,15,.,TGTGCCTGGAGTAGCGGGGGGGCCTTGAACACTGAAGCTTTCTTT,CAWSSGGALNTEAFF
TRBV5-1,TRBJ2-1,.,16,TRBD2,TGCGCCAGCAGCGTGACTAGCGGGAGCTCCTACAATGAGCAGTTCTTC,CASSVTSGSSYNEQFF
TRBV21-1,TRBJ2-1,.,18,.,TGTGCCAGCAGCGCCGCCCCGGCTAGCGGGAGTTCCTACAATGAGCAGTTCTTC,CASSAAPASGSSYNEQFF